Included here is one T cell receptor beta chain sequence, with context. The sample comes from a study of blood T cell repertoires in COVID-19. In the study overall: Specimens from acute and convalescent COVID-19 originated in the United States, Italy and Spain. T cells, B-cell-depleted T cells, or PBMCs provided the cDNA or gDNA that served as material.

Germline V gene sequence: CDR1 MNHNY, CDR2 SVGAGI (reference sequence). The CDR3 has 16 amino acids. The J segment lost 0 bases and the V segment lost 5 bases, leaving 7 bases of the junction unmatched. Authors' data handling: The authors estimated nucleated cell counts from reference gene primer amplification. This table comes from immunoSEQ multiplex PCR, and its TCRdb copy is limited to in-frame clones, with some not included. V and J calls and clone size are given by that table; D and trimming were obtained from the DNA. The sample lists about 270,000 clones, around 89% occurring once. The chain recombines TRBV6-6 with TRBJ1-3; 7 bases line up with TRBD1. The clonotype comes from a man between 60 and 70 years old who had recovered from COVID-19. Sequenced material: peripheral blood. This chain's CDR3 is CASSGQTGTSGNTIYF. The CDR3 DNA follows: TGTGCCAGCAGTGGGCAGACAGGGACCTCTGGAAACACCATATATTTT.